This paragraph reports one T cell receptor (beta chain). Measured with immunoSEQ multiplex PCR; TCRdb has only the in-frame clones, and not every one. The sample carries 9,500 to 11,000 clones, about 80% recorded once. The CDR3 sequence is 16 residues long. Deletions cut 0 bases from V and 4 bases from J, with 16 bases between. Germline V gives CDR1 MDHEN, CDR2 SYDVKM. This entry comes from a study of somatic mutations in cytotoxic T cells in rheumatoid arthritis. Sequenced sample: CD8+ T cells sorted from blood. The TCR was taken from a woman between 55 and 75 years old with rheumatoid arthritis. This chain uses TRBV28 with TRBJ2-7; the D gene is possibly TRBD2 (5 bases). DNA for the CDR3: TGTGCCAGCAGTTTATGGAGGGCGGGCGGCGCATACGAGCAGTACTTC. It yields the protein CASSLWRAGGAYEQYF.